This TCR beta chain was identified in a study of vaccination and CD4 T cells after COVID-19 (dated by TCRdb to between 2021 and 2022). The study in broad terms: Convalescent patients had a positive SARS-CoV-2 result on nasal swab PCR, and of these patients, several had mild disease and one had severe disease. The convalescent cohort comprised six males and four females, including two Hispanic individuals, seven Caucasians, two Asians and one multiracial person. Two doses of either the Pfizer-BioNTech BNT162b2 vaccine (n=8) or the Moderna mRNA-1273 vaccine (n=2) were administered to participants. Post-COVID blood samples from convalescent patients were collected a median of 101 days after diagnosis, with a range of about 30 to 170 days. Post-vaccine blood samples were obtained a median of around 67 days after the second vaccine dose, with a range of roughly 14 to 241 days. Overlapping spike peptide pools from SARS-CoV-2 and from the common cold coronaviruses HCoV-NL63, HCoV-OC43 and HCoV-229E were used as culture stimuli. Control cultures received a CEFX viral epitope pool as the positive control, an HIV-1 Nef peptide pool as the negative control, or no peptide. In under twelve COVID-19 convalescent patients and a few infection-naive healthy vaccine recipients, researchers compared the spike-specific CD4+ TCR repertoire from before mRNA vaccination with the repertoire from after. Points the paper makes about the study in general: Nearly all vaccine-specific clones in convalescent patients (304 of 307) were mono-reactive for SARS-CoV-2 spike rather than cross-reactive with common cold coronaviruses. The median number of SARS-CoV-2-reactive clonotypes rose from around 20 after infection to a few dozen after vaccination, but the change was not significant. Relatively few convalescent patients were included in the study, and early timepoints after natural infection were not analyzed. Among the post-vaccine SARS-CoV-2-reactive clones in convalescent patients, a median 86.3% showed up only after vaccination, which suggests vaccine-specific priming.

The library was produced with PCR. DNA from cultured CD4+ T cells was subjected to TCR sequencing with the Oncomine TCR Beta short-read assay at the Johns Hopkins FTIC core. The QIAamp micro DNA kit was used to extract genomic DNA from the cultured CD4+ T cells. The Oncomine TCR Beta libraries from cultured CD4+ T cells were pooled using unique dual indexes and then sequenced on an Illumina iSeq 100. In the authors' own workflow: Non-productive sequences were removed, and CDR3s not starting with C, not ending with F or W, or shorter than 7 amino acids were discarded. Antigen-specific clonotypes were identified using the MANAFEST web application through comparison of peptide-stimulated wells with reference and other culture wells. For a clone to be called positive, the clone needed an FDR below 0.05, an odds ratio above 5, and a productive frequency above 0.1% in at least two of three replicate wells. Clonotypes that were significantly expanded in both SARS-CoV-2 spike wells and at least one common cold coronavirus spike condition were defined as cross-reactive. Levenshtein distances (stringdist) and unrooted phylogenetic trees (ape) in R version 3.6.1 were used to assess CDR3 homology. The public reads were run again by TCRdb, first through fastp at Q25 and then through MiXCR, and only productive beta chains were kept. Rows with one shared CDR3 protein collapse into an entry with the most common genes and DNA. The V and J calls here are based on TCRdb, not the publication. This sample has just under 20,000 distinct CDR3 sequences in its table, and about half of those were observed once. Of the sample, roughly 14% is held by the ten largest clones.

The treatment or condition label for this specimen denotes: approximately 9-day PBMC culture with coronavirus spike peptide pools or control peptides (ViraFEST assay). To expand antigen-specific T cells with peptide pools and then pick out the expanded clonotypes through TCR sequencing, the study relied on the ViraFEST assay. The positive SARS-CoV-2 PCR tests of the convalescent patients were dated from March to December 2020, before the Alpha, Beta and Delta variants emerged in the United States. Each well held around 1.9 million PBMCs cultured with approximately 10 ug/ml peptide pools in IMDM containing around 5.5% human AB serum and approximately 10 IU/ml IL-2. On days 3 and 7, half of the culture medium was replaced with fresh IL-2-containing medium. CD4+ T cells were isolated after approximately 10 days of culture through negative selection using the EasySep CD4+ T cell isolation kit. Ficoll-Paque Plus gradient centrifugation was used to isolate PBMCs from whole blood, and the isolated PBMCs were then either used fresh or cryopreserved at -140C. Triplicate wells were generally used for each culture condition.

As to this clonotype: There is no known antigen for this receptor. No base quality information exists; no much larger clone differs at one position.

The sequence came from a human donor with COVID-19. The sample was cultured CD4+ T cells from blood.

DNA sequence: TGTGCCAGTAGTACCCGATCAGGGACACGGCGATATGGCTACACCTTC. It encodes CASSTRSGTRRYGYTF. This sequence uses TRBV19 and TRBJ1-2, with a tentative D gene TRBD1 over 6 matching bases. The CDR3 starts with the cysteine, ends with the phenylalanine, and has 16 residues. The entry retains the CDR3 DNA only, 48 bases that are in frame from base 1. At the junction V is shortened by 4 bases and J by 5 bases, with 20 bases in between. From a lookup of the germline V gene (reference sequence), CDR1 and CDR2 are LNHDA and SQIVND.